These 25 T cell receptor beta chains were all obtained from the same sample, sequenced in a study of T cells in localized non-small cell lung cancer. Clones were read by immunoSEQ multiplex PCR, and TCRdb kept only the in-frame ones, dropping some. The repertoire holds 70,000 to 95,000 clones, with around 90% as singletons. Specimen: PBMCs, collected before any cancer treatment. The receptors here all came from a woman aged 40 to 75 with stage II squamous cell lung carcinoma.

This clone has a single count. The chain has TRBV2 and TRBJ2-6, with no clear D. V was clipped by 5 bases and J by 9 bases, with 14 bases between them. Germline CDR1 is SNHLY and CDR2 is FYNNEI. The CDR3 contains 14 residues. CDR3 in DNA: TGTGCCAGCAGTCCCCAGGTTGTCCTCAACGTCCTGACTTTC. It codes for CASSPQVVLNVLTF.

The rearrangement links TRBV11-2 to TRBJ1-2; TRBD1 might be the D (5 bases). The length of the CDR3 is 15 residues. Trimming took off 5 bases at V and 2 bases at J, with 15 bases between the two ends. The germline V gene encodes CDR1 SGHAT and CDR2 FQNNGV. In DNA form, the CDR3 reads TGTGCCAGCAGCCCGTCGACAGTCTGGAACTATGGCTACACCTTC. Translating gives CASSPSTVWNYGYTF.

This chain connects TRBV9 to TRBJ2-2; D not certain. CDR3 length equals 13 residues. Trimming removed 3 bases from V and 4 bases from J, with 7 bases in between. Germline V CDR1 and CDR2: SGDLS, YYNGEE. CDR3 nucleotide sequence: TGTGCCAGCAGCGAACGACCCACCGGGGAGCTGTTTTTT. It translates to CASSERPTGELFF.

The gene calls are TRBV19 and TRBJ2-2; the match to TRBD2 covers 12 bases. The CDR3 totals 14 residues. Germline CDR1 LNHDA, CDR2 SQIVND (reference sequence). V lost 5 bases and J lost 8; bases outside the gene matches: 3. This CDR3 reads CASSPSGRAGELFF. CDR3 nucleotides: TGTGCCAGTAGTCCTAGCGGGAGGGCGGGGGAGCTGTTTTTT.

This sequence joins TRBV11-2 and TRBJ2-3; no clear D gene. Trimming took 10 bases from V and 2 from J, leaving 7 bases between them. The germline gives CDR1 SGHAT, CDR2 FQNNGV. CDR3 length: 11 residues. CDR3 loop: CATSNTDTQYF. The CDR3 DNA is TGTGCCACTTCTAACACAGATACGCAGTATTTT.

The CDR3 loop reads CSVGVTAYEQYF. The DNA of the CDR3 is TGCAGCGTTGGGGTGACAGCCTACGAGCAGTACTTC. The chain links TRBV29-1 to TRBJ2-7; the D gene is possibly TRBD1 (5 bases). Trimming pared 4 bases from V and 2 bases from J, leaving 9 bases between. The CDR3 contains 12 residues. Germline V gives CDR1 SQVTM, CDR2 ANQGSEA.

The chain combines TRBV7-9 with TRBJ2-1, with TRBD2 identical over 8 bases. The germline V gene has CDR1 SEHNR and CDR2 FQNEAQ (reference sequence). V shed 5 bases and J 7 bases; nucleotides not matched to a gene: 7. This CDR3 has 14 amino acids. DNA of the CDR3: TGTGCCAGCAGCCCGGGACTAGTAAGGAATGAGCAGTTCTTC. Its protein is CASSPGLVRNEQFF.

The V and J genes are TRBV4-1 and TRBJ1-5, with 7 positions matching TRBD1. This CDR3 spans 15 amino acids. The trim removed 1 base at V and 6 bases at J, leaving 6 bases unmatched. CDR1 and CDR2 from the germline V gene are MGHRA and YSYEKL. CDR3 bases: TGCGCCAGCAGCCAAGCTAGGGGGCCGGGTCAGCCCCAGCATTTT. This translates into CASSQARGPGQPQHF.

This chain connects TRBV9 to TRBJ1-3, with D tentatively TRBD1 (5 bases). The germline V gene encodes CDR1 SGDLS and CDR2 YYNGEE. Between the trimmed V and J ends, which lost 3 bases and 4 bases, there was a span of 11 bases. This CDR3 is 14 amino acids long. The CDR3 loop is CASSGKGPGNTIYF. CDR3 bases: TGTGCCAGCAGCGGAAAGGGGCCGGGAAACACCATATATTTT.

This chain connects TRBV18 to TRBJ2-3, with 7 bases that match TRBD1. In germline, CDR1 is KGHSH, CDR2 LQKENI. The CDR3 is 14 residues long. The V and J ends lost 8 bases and 1 base, in that order; junction bases with no gene match: 6. In DNA form, the CDR3 reads TGTGCCAGCGAGAAGGGGGCCCGCACAGATACGCAGTATTTT. Translation gives CASEKGARTDTQYF.

This chain connects TRBV5-4 to TRBJ1-1; 8 positions agree with TRBD1. The CDR3 runs 14 residues. Germline V gene lookup returns CDR1 SGHNT and CDR2 YYREEE (reference sequence). J lost 4 bases, V lost 4 bases, and 6 bases had no gene match. CDR3 region: CASSRATGGTEAFF. Written as DNA, the CDR3 is TGTGCCAGCAGCAGAGCTACAGGGGGCACTGAAGCTTTCTTT.

V gene TRBV25-1 combines with J gene TRBJ2-1; D ambiguous. Germline-derived CDR1 and CDR2 are MGHDK and SYGVNS. Trimming pared 6 bases from V and 5 bases from J, leaving 11 bases between. The CDR3 totals 13 residues. CDR3 nucleotide sequence: TGTGCCAGCAGGACCCCTAATGACAATGAGCAGTTCTTC. This encodes CASRTPNDNEQFF.

This chain connects TRBV6-5 to TRBJ2-5, with TRBD1 identical over 9 bases. V lost 5 bases, J lost 3 bases, and 7 bases stayed unmatched. There are 15 residues in the CDR3. Germline V lookup: CDR1 MNHEY, CDR2 SVGAGI. The CDR3 loop is CASSTPGTGKETQYF. In DNA, the CDR3 is TGTGCCAGCAGTACCCCCGGGACAGGGAAAGAGACCCAGTACTTC.

This clone was counted only a few times. The chain joins TRBV11-2 to TRBJ2-3, with D unclear. Germline CDR1 SGHAT, CDR2 FQNNGV. The CDR3 sequence is 16 residues long. Trimming stripped 0 bases from V and 4 bases from J, with 14 bases between. In nucleotides, the CDR3 is TGTGCCAGCAGCTTAGATCAGGCCCGTTCCGCAGATACGCAGTATTTT. Its protein product is CASSLDQARSADTQYF. Complete variable domain (other parts from reference TRBV11-2 and TRBJ2-3): EAGVAQSPRYKIIEKRQSVAFWCNPISGHATLYWYQQILGQGPKLLIQFQNNGVVDDSQLPKDRFSAERLKGVDSTLKIQPAKLEDSAVYLCASSLDQARSADTQYFGPGTRLTVL.

This chain uses TRBV11-2 with TRBJ2-5; D not certain. The CDR3 contains 15 residues. V was shortened by 1 base and J by 0 bases, with 9 bases between the two germline ends. CDR1 and CDR2 (germline): SGHAT, FQNNGV. The CDR3 DNA reads as TGTGCCAGCAGCTTAGGAGTGTCTTACCAAGAGACCCAGTACTTC. Its protein product is CASSLGVSYQETQYF.

The chain recombines TRBV6-1 with TRBJ1-5; perhaps TRBD1 as D (5 bases). The ends were cut back, 8 bases at V and 4 bases at J, with 18 bases in the middle. This CDR3 comprises 15 residues. Germline loops: CDR1 MNHNS, CDR2 SASEGT. CDR3 DNA: TGTGCCAGCGGAAACGGCCTTTGGGGGAATCAGCCCCAGCATTTT. Translated: CASGNGLWGNQPQHF.

J is TRBJ2-1 and V is TRBV5-6; tentatively, D is TRBD2 (5 bases). The CDR3 covers 12 residues. Trimming left V 6 bases short and J 6 bases short, with 10 bases between. Germline CDR1 and CDR2: SGHDT and YYEEEE. In nucleotides, the CDR3 is TGTGCCAGCAACTCACTAGTCAATGAGCAGTTCTTC. Translating gives CASNSLVNEQFF. The whole variable domain, remainder taken from reference TRBV5-6 and TRBJ2-1, is DAGVTQSPTHLIKTRGQQVTLRCSPKSGHDTVSWYQQALGQGPQFIFQYYEEEERQRGNFPDRFSGHQFPNYSSELNVNALLLGDSALYLCASNSLVNEQFFGPGTRLTVL.

The chain combines TRBV4-2 with TRBJ2-7, with D possibly matching TRBD2 (6 bases). The length of the CDR3 is 17 residues. Germline assignment: CDR1 LGHNA and CDR2 YNFKEQ. The ends were cut back, 1 base at V and 3 bases at J, with 19 bases in the middle. CDR3 in amino acids: CASSQGHPVEAGYEQYF. The CDR3 DNA sequence: TGTGCCAGCAGCCAAGGCCACCCCGTTGAAGCGGGCTACGAGCAGTACTTC.

This chain joins TRBV6-1 and TRBJ1-5; tentative D call: TRBD1 (6 bases). This CDR3 region has 13 residues. Germline V CDR1 and CDR2: MNHNS, SASEGT. V was trimmed by 6 bases and J by 4 bases, leaving 10 bases between them. CDR3 sequence (DNA): TGTGCCAGCAGAGGGGGACGGAATCAGCCCCAGCATTTT. Protein sequence: CASRGGRNQPQHF.

This CDR3 is CSVDPNTDTQYF. The CDR3 DNA follows: TGCAGCGTTGATCCAAATACAGATACGCAGTATTTT. V and J are TRBV29-1 and TRBJ2-3; D gene uncertain. Trimming took off 3 bases at V and 3 bases at J, with 7 bases between the two ends. CDR3 length: 12 amino acids. Germline CDR1 SQVTM, CDR2 ANQGSEA.

The chain links TRBV5-1 to TRBJ1-2; 10 bases are shared with TRBD1. Germline CDR1 reads SGHRS; CDR2 reads YFSETQ. There are 16 residues in the CDR3. V was clipped by 4 bases and J by 3 bases; unmatched bases: 9. CDR3 sequence: CASSPDRGRADYGYTF. The DNA of the CDR3 is TGCGCCAGCAGCCCCGACAGGGGGCGAGCAGACTATGGCTACACCTTC.

The chain is built from TRBV5-1 and TRBJ2-3; D uncertain. The germline gives CDR1 SGHRS, CDR2 YFSETQ. The V and J ends lost 3 bases and 1 base respectively, with 12 bases between them. The CDR3 has 15 residues. CDR3 residues: CASSSGSRGTDTQYF. For the CDR3, the DNA is TGCGCCAGCAGCTCAGGCTCTAGGGGCACAGATACGCAGTATTTT.

The rearrangement joins TRBV11-2 to TRBJ1-2, with 7 bases that match TRBD1. Germline V gene lookup returns CDR1 SGHAT and CDR2 FQNNGV. This CDR3 has 14 amino acids. V lost 1 base and J lost 6; bases outside the gene matches: 5. As DNA, the CDR3 is TGTGCCAGCAGCTTAGGACCGGGACAGCATGGCTACACCTTC. It yields the protein CASSLGPGQHGYTF.

The CDR3 DNA follows: TGTGCCAGCAGTGTGGGTACAGAACGCGGCTACACCTTC. It codes for CASSVGTERGYTF. The chain has TRBV2 and TRBJ1-2, with unresolved D. The V and J ends lost 4 bases and 8 bases respectively, with 14 bases between them. The CDR3 loop spans 13 amino acids. CDR1 is SNHLY and CDR2 is FYNNEI in the germline V gene. The entire variable domain, with the rest obtained from reference TRBV2 and TRBJ1-2, is as follows: EPEVTQTPSHQVTQMGQEVILRCVPISNHLYFYWYRQILGQKVEFLVSFYNNEISEKSEIFDDQFSVERPDGSNFTLKIRSTKLEDSAMYFCASSVGTERGYTFGSGTRLTVV.

This chain connects TRBV27 to TRBJ2-5; the D is unclear. V shed 6 bases and J shed 1 base, with 18 bases lying between them. The CDR3 consists of 16 residues. Germline V gene lookup returns CDR1 MNHEY and CDR2 SMNVEV (reference sequence). This chain's CDR3 is CASSPAGFGGQETQYF. DNA for the CDR3: TGTGCCAGCAGCCCCGCCGGATTTGGCGGCCAAGAGACCCAGTACTTC.